These T cell receptor beta chains were read from a single sample in a study of T cell repertoires in cytomegalovirus infection. MiXCR, run by TCRdb on the reads, gives a single entry per CDR3 protein. Here the sample spans 30,000 to 40,000 distinct CDR3 sequences, roughly half being singletons. What these receptors recognize is not known. Material: CD8+ T cells from cultured PBMCs, obtained from culture after CMV antigen stimulation. These receptors all come from a human donor in good health (CMV status not recorded). Some clones in this sample may be carry-over from other donors' samples. Both conserved end residues are part of each CDR3. A D gene is named only where the DNA matches it firmly. Where a row states a size, it is once, few, many or the class of an expanded clone; other rows omit it.

d_call: TRBD2; j_call: TRBJ2-3; v_call: TRBV9; clone_size: .; cdr3_nt: TGTGCCAGCAGCGTACCGACTAGCGGGGGGACCCGAGAAGATACGCAGTATTTT; cdr3_aa: CASSVPTSGGTREDTQYF
d_call: TRBD2; j_call: TRBJ2-1; v_call: TRBV7-8; clone_size: .; cdr3_nt: TGTGCCAGCAGCTTAGGCCTAGCGGGGACTCATGAGCAGTTCTTC; cdr3_aa: CASSLGLAGTHEQFF
d_call: TRBD2; j_call: TRBJ2-7; v_call: TRBV27; clone_size: .; cdr3_nt: TGTGCCAGCAGCAAGTTCAGACTAGCCCTCAGAGACGAGCAGTACTTC; cdr3_aa: CASSKFRLALRDEQYF
d_call: .; j_call: TRBJ2-1; v_call: TRBV15; clone_size: .; cdr3_nt: TGTGCCACCAGCAGAGATCGGTCTTATAGCACCTACAATGAGCAGTTCTTC; cdr3_aa: CATSRDRSYSTYNEQFF
d_call: .; j_call: TRBJ2-3; v_call: TRBV4-1; clone_size: .; cdr3_nt: TGCGCCAGCAGCCGAAGGGGTACCCCAGATACGCAGTATTTT; cdr3_aa: CASSRRGTPDTQYF
d_call: TRBD1; j_call: TRBJ1-6; v_call: TRBV11-2; clone_size: .; cdr3_nt: TGTGCCAGCAGCTTAGCAGGGGGTAATTCACCCCTCCACTTT; cdr3_aa: CASSLAGGNSPLHF
d_call: TRBD2; j_call: TRBJ2-1; v_call: TRBV28; clone_size: many; cdr3_nt: TGTGCCAGCTCTCTCGAGGTCCGGGAGGGTAGCTATGAGCAGTTCTTC; cdr3_aa: CASSLEVREGSYEQFF
d_call: .; j_call: TRBJ2-1; v_call: TRBV7-2; clone_size: few; cdr3_nt: TGTGCCAGCAGCTTAGCCCGAGGGAGCGCCAGAGCTTACAATGAGCAGTTCTTC; cdr3_aa: CASSLARGSARAYNEQFF
d_call: TRBD1; j_call: TRBJ1-2; v_call: TRBV12-3/TRBV12-4; clone_size: .; cdr3_nt: TGTGCCAGCAGTCCGACAGGGACCTATGGCTACACCTTC; cdr3_aa: CASSPTGTYGYTF
d_call: .; j_call: TRBJ2-1; v_call: TRBV7-9; clone_size: .; cdr3_nt: TGTGCCAGCAGCTTAGCGGAGGACAACTATGAGCAGTTCTTC; cdr3_aa: CASSLAEDNYEQFF
d_call: .; j_call: TRBJ1-1; v_call: TRBV7-9; clone_size: many; cdr3_nt: TGTGCCAGCAGCTCGTCGACAAGGGGGGGAGGGGATCCTGAAGCTTTCTTT; cdr3_aa: CASSSSTRGGGDPEAFF
d_call: .; j_call: TRBJ2-3; v_call: TRBV10-3; clone_size: .; cdr3_nt: TGTGCCATCAGTGAGTTTGGGAAACCCACTAGCACAGATACGCAGTATTTT; cdr3_aa: CAISEFGKPTSTDTQYF
d_call: .; j_call: TRBJ2-7; v_call: TRBV19; clone_size: .; cdr3_nt: TGTGCCAGTAGTATATATGGGGGGCCGACCTACGAGCAGTACTTC; cdr3_aa: CASSIYGGPTYEQYF
d_call: TRBD2; j_call: TRBJ2-7; v_call: TRBV4-3; clone_size: .; cdr3_nt: TGCGCCAGCAGCCAAGATTTTGGGACTAGCGGGAACGACGAGCAGTACTTC; cdr3_aa: CASSQDFGTSGNDEQYF
d_call: .; j_call: TRBJ2-7; v_call: TRBV4-1; clone_size: .; cdr3_nt: TGCGCCAGCAGCCTGGAAGAGATGAGCTCCTACGAGCAGTACTTC; cdr3_aa: CASSLEEMSSYEQYF
d_call: TRBD2; j_call: TRBJ2-3; v_call: TRBV19; clone_size: once; cdr3_nt: TGTGCCAGTTACTCCGGGACTAGAGGCACAGATACGCAGTATTTT; cdr3_aa: CASYSGTRGTDTQYF